Listed below are T cell receptor beta chains from one sample, sequenced in a study of cytomegalovirus exposure and HLA in healthy donors. TCRdb keeps only in-frame clones here, not all; method: immunoSEQ multiplex PCR. The table has roughly 100,000 clones, roughly 80% seen once. The sequencing input was PBMCs. These receptors originate from a middle-aged woman in good health and CMV-seropositive. Both conserved end residues are part of each CDR3. Each record gives: V gene, D gene, J gene, clone size, CDR3 protein, CDR3 DNA. D genes are given only for firm matches. Clone sizes are given selectively: once, few, many, or a class where the clone is expanded.

V gene: TRBV28
D gene: .
J gene: TRBJ1-5
clone size: few
CDR3 protein: CASSAIADYSNQPQHF
CDR3 DNA: TGTGCCAGCAGCGCCATTGCCGACTATAGCAATCAGCCCCAGCATTTT

V gene: TRBV28
D gene: TRBD1
J gene: TRBJ2-2
clone size: few
CDR3 protein: CASSQTGQTSNTGELFF
CDR3 DNA: TGTGCCAGCAGTCAGACAGGGCAAACTTCGAACACCGGGGAGCTGTTTTTT

V gene: TRBV19
D gene: TRBD1
J gene: TRBJ2-3
clone size: .
CDR3 protein: CASRRTGTTDTQYF
CDR3 DNA: TGTGCCAGTAGGAGGACAGGCACCACAGATACGCAGTATTTT

V gene: TRBV15
D gene: .
J gene: TRBJ1-3
clone size: .
CDR3 protein: CATSRDIQGGNTIYF
CDR3 DNA: TGTGCCACCAGCAGAGATATTCAGGGTGGAAACACCATATATTTT

V gene: TRBV11-2
D gene: .
J gene: TRBJ1-1
clone size: .
CDR3 protein: CASSLDSTEAFF
CDR3 DNA: TGTGCCAGCAGCCTAGATAGCACTGAAGCTTTCTTT

V gene: TRBV10-3
D gene: TRBD1
J gene: TRBJ1-1
clone size: .
CDR3 protein: CAISESGTGATEAFF
CDR3 DNA: TGTGCCATCAGTGAGTCGGGGACAGGCGCCACTGAAGCTTTCTTT

V gene: TRBV7-2
D gene: .
J gene: TRBJ1-2
clone size: .
CDR3 protein: CASSLSAGGNYGYTF
CDR3 DNA: TGTGCCAGCAGCTTAAGCGCGGGGGGGAACTATGGCTACACCTTC

V gene: TRBV29-1
D gene: .
J gene: TRBJ1-6
clone size: once
CDR3 protein: CSVLSSSEGALHF
CDR3 DNA: TGCAGCGTTCTGTCGTCATCTGAGGGTGCCCTCCACTTT

V gene: TRBV7-9
D gene: .
J gene: TRBJ1-5
clone size: .
CDR3 protein: CSSSLEQPQHF
CDR3 DNA: TGTTCCAGCAGCTTGGAGCAGCCCCAGCATTTT

V gene: TRBV4-2
D gene: .
J gene: TRBJ1-4
clone size: once
CDR3 protein: CASSQGLRRNNRDHSTNEKLFF
CDR3 DNA: TGTGCCAGCAGCCAAGGACTCCGCCGAAATAACAGGGACCACTCGACTAATGAAAAACTGTTTTTT

V gene: TRBV5-5
D gene: TRBD1
J gene: TRBJ2-7
clone size: .
CDR3 protein: CASSADRYYYEQYF
CDR3 DNA: TGTGCCAGCAGCGCGGACAGGTACTACTACGAGCAGTACTTC

V gene: TRBV2
D gene: .
J gene: TRBJ2-3
clone size: .
CDR3 protein: CASRELAGRSRTDTQYF
CDR3 DNA: TGTGCCAGCAGAGAACTAGCTGGTAGATCACGCACAGATACGCAGTATTTT

V gene: TRBV5-5
D gene: .
J gene: TRBJ2-2
clone size: few
CDR3 protein: CASSLGYRESGELFF
CDR3 DNA: TGTGCCAGCAGCTTGGGTTACAGGGAATCCGGGGAGCTGTTTTTT

V gene: TRBV11-2
D gene: TRBD2
J gene: TRBJ2-3
clone size: .
CDR3 protein: CASSLARGADTQYF
CDR3 DNA: TGTGCCAGCAGCTTAGCCCGGGGGGCAGATACGCAGTATTTT

V gene: TRBV6-5
D gene: .
J gene: TRBJ1-6
clone size: once
CDR3 protein: CASSYSNQVNSPLHF
CDR3 DNA: TGTGCCAGCAGTTACTCGAATCAGGTTAATTCACCCCTCCACTTT

V gene: TRBV10-3
D gene: TRBD2
J gene: TRBJ2-3
clone size: .
CDR3 protein: CAITLSGRASDTQYF
CDR3 DNA: TGTGCCATCACTCTTAGCGGGAGGGCCTCTGATACGCAGTATTTT

V gene: TRBV7-9
D gene: TRBD2
J gene: TRBJ2-3
clone size: few
CDR3 protein: CASSTPGLGENTQYF
CDR3 DNA: TGTGCCAGCAGCACACCGGGACTAGGGGAGAATACGCAGTATTTT

V gene: TRBV13
D gene: .
J gene: TRBJ2-7
clone size: .
CDR3 protein: CASSLDQVAYEQYF
CDR3 DNA: TGTGCCAGCAGCTTAGATCAGGTGGCCTACGAGCAGTACTTC

V gene: TRBV27
D gene: .
J gene: TRBJ1-2
clone size: once
CDR3 protein: CASSLSSRGIYGYTF
CDR3 DNA: TGTGCCAGCAGTTTATCGTCAAGGGGCATCTATGGCTACACCTTC

V gene: TRBV2
D gene: .
J gene: TRBJ1-5
clone size: .
CDR3 protein: CASREDGPNQPQHF
CDR3 DNA: TGTGCCAGCAGGGAGGACGGACCCAATCAGCCCCAGCATTTT

V gene: TRBV28
D gene: .
J gene: TRBJ2-3
clone size: .
CDR3 protein: CASSLMAVLGTDTQYF
CDR3 DNA: TGTGCCAGCAGTTTAATGGCAGTATTGGGCACAGATACGCAGTATTTT

V gene: TRBV4-1
D gene: TRBD2
J gene: TRBJ2-3
clone size: .
CDR3 protein: CASSQPTTSTAQYF
CDR3 DNA: TGCGCCAGCAGCCAACCTACGACTAGCACTGCGCAGTATTTT

V gene: TRBV18
D gene: TRBD1
J gene: TRBJ1-5
clone size: once
CDR3 protein: CASSPVGQGSNQPQHF
CDR3 DNA: TGTGCCAGCTCACCAGTGGGACAGGGAAGCAATCAGCCCCAGCATTTT

V gene: TRBV6-1
D gene: TRBD1
J gene: TRBJ1-5
clone size: .
CDR3 protein: CASSEVRTGGQDF
CDR3 DNA: TGTGCCAGCAGTGAAGTCCGGACAGGGGGCCAGGATTTT

V gene: TRBV7-9
D gene: .
J gene: TRBJ2-1
clone size: .
CDR3 protein: CASSGGAEGKFNEQFF
CDR3 DNA: TGTGCCAGCAGTGGGGGGGCCGAAGGAAAGTTCAATGAGCAGTTCTTC

V gene: TRBV18
D gene: .
J gene: TRBJ2-1
clone size: .
CDR3 protein: CASSRPSQFNEQFF
CDR3 DNA: TGTGCCAGCTCTCGCCCGTCACAGTTCAATGAGCAGTTCTTC

V gene: TRBV15
D gene: .
J gene: TRBJ1-1
clone size: .
CDR3 protein: CATSRDDSMNTEAFF
CDR3 DNA: TGTGCCACCAGCAGAGACGACAGCATGAACACTGAAGCTTTCTTT

V gene: TRBV28
D gene: .
J gene: TRBJ1-5
clone size: .
CDR3 protein: CASSFQTAPINQPQHF
CDR3 DNA: TGTGCCAGCAGTTTCCAGACAGCTCCTATTAATCAGCCCCAGCATTTT

V gene: TRBV11-2
D gene: .
J gene: TRBJ2-7
clone size: .
CDR3 protein: CASSPRLLVSSYEQYF
CDR3 DNA: TGTGCCAGCAGCCCGAGACTGCTAGTTAGCTCCTACGAGCAGTACTTC

V gene: TRBV4-2
D gene: .
J gene: TRBJ2-3
clone size: .
CDR3 protein: CASSQDSTYTDTQYF
CDR3 DNA: TGTGCCAGCAGCCAAGATTCTACCTACACAGATACGCAGTATTTT

V gene: TRBV7-8
D gene: .
J gene: TRBJ1-4
clone size: few
CDR3 protein: CASSLNGGGANEKLFF
CDR3 DNA: TGTGCCAGCAGCTTAAACGGTGGAGGGGCTAATGAAAAACTGTTTTTT

V gene: TRBV7-9
D gene: TRBD2
J gene: TRBJ2-1
clone size: .
CDR3 protein: CASSPPSGGYNEQFF
CDR3 DNA: TGTGCCAGCAGCCCGCCTAGCGGGGGTTACAATGAGCAGTTCTTC

V gene: TRBV6-5
D gene: .
J gene: TRBJ2-7
clone size: .
CDR3 protein: CASSYQGADDEQYF
CDR3 DNA: TGTGCCAGCAGTTACCAGGGTGCGGACGACGAGCAGTACTTC

V gene: TRBV5-6
D gene: .
J gene: TRBJ2-1
clone size: .
CDR3 protein: CASSLSVSYNEQFF
CDR3 DNA: TGTGCCAGCAGCTTGTCAGTCTCCTACAATGAGCAGTTCTTC

V gene: TRBV7-7
D gene: .
J gene: TRBJ2-5
clone size: .
CDR3 protein: CASSPGPGGETQYF
CDR3 DNA: TGTGCCAGCAGCCCTGGCCCAGGAGGGGAGACCCAGTACTTC

V gene: TRBV6-6
D gene: .
J gene: TRBJ2-7
clone size: once
CDR3 protein: CASSTGLRDEQYF
CDR3 DNA: TGTGCCAGCAGCACAGGGCTCCGGGACGAGCAGTACTTC

V gene: TRBV10-3
D gene: .
J gene: TRBJ1-5
clone size: .
CDR3 protein: CAISESLGFIRDGEPQHF
CDR3 DNA: TGTGCCATCAGTGAGTCCTTGGGGTTTATCAGGGATGGGGAGCCCCAGCATTTT

V gene: TRBV27
D gene: TRBD2
J gene: TRBJ2-1
clone size: .
CDR3 protein: CASSLSPSGGFVWEQFF
CDR3 DNA: TGTGCCAGCAGTTTATCGCCCAGCGGGGGATTCGTATGGGAGCAGTTCTTC

V gene: TRBV4-1
D gene: .
J gene: TRBJ2-2
clone size: .
CDR3 protein: CASSRGPSWGDRRKYNTGELFF
CDR3 DNA: TGCGCCAGCAGCCGAGGCCCCTCTTGGGGGGATAGGCGCAAATACAACACCGGGGAGCTGTTTTTT

V gene: TRBV5-4
D gene: .
J gene: TRBJ2-3
clone size: .
CDR3 protein: CASSLVEGVLTDTQYF
CDR3 DNA: TGTGCCAGCAGCCTAGTCGAGGGAGTATTAACAGATACGCAGTATTTT

V gene: TRBV5-1
D gene: .
J gene: TRBJ1-4
clone size: few
CDR3 protein: CASSRFTRNNEKLFF
CDR3 DNA: TGTGCCAGCAGTCGGTTTACGCGAAATAATGAAAAACTGTTTTTT

V gene: TRBV2
D gene: TRBD1
J gene: TRBJ1-2
clone size: .
CDR3 protein: CASSGQGSYTF
CDR3 DNA: TGTGCCAGCAGTGGACAGGGGAGCTACACCTTC

V gene: TRBV4-1
D gene: .
J gene: TRBJ2-7
clone size: .
CDR3 protein: CASSQDLRGSYEQYF
CDR3 DNA: TGCGCCAGCAGCCAAGATCTCCGGGGGTCCTACGAGCAGTACTTC

V gene: TRBV14
D gene: .
J gene: TRBJ2-7
clone size: .
CDR3 protein: CASSQARPSPTYEQYF
CDR3 DNA: TGTGCCAGCAGCCAAGCCCGGCCTAGCCCAACCTACGAGCAGTACTTC

V gene: TRBV28
D gene: TRBD1
J gene: TRBJ2-4
clone size: .
CDR3 protein: CASSPTKGAGRAKNIQYF
CDR3 DNA: TGTGCCAGCAGTCCTACCAAGGGGGCAGGGCGGGCCAAAAACATTCAGTACTTC

V gene: TRBV5-1
D gene: TRBD1
J gene: TRBJ2-3
clone size: .
CDR3 protein: CASSLLGTDGLGPTDTQYF
CDR3 DNA: TGCGCCAGCTCCCTCCTGGGGACAGACGGGTTGGGGCCCACAGATACGCAGTATTTT

V gene: TRBV9
D gene: TRBD1
J gene: TRBJ2-2
clone size: .
CDR3 protein: CASSALPTGRQGVTGELFF
CDR3 DNA: TGTGCCAGCAGCGCACTCCCGACAGGGCGTCAAGGTGTAACCGGGGAGCTGTTTTTT

V gene: TRBV5-1
D gene: .
J gene: TRBJ2-5
clone size: .
CDR3 protein: CASSLVVVKLETQYF
CDR3 DNA: TGCGCCAGCAGCTTGGTGGTAGTAAAACTAGAGACCCAGTACTTC

V gene: TRBV9
D gene: TRBD1
J gene: TRBJ1-2
clone size: few
CDR3 protein: CASTVARDSYGYTF
CDR3 DNA: TGTGCCAGCACAGTAGCCCGGGACAGTTATGGCTACACCTTC

V gene: TRBV9
D gene: .
J gene: TRBJ2-3
clone size: .
CDR3 protein: CASSYRLDTQYF
CDR3 DNA: TGTGCCAGCAGCTATCGACTTGATACGCAGTATTTT